This T cell receptor beta chain was documented in a study of cytomegalovirus exposure and HLA in healthy donors (dated by TCRdb to the late 2010s). Describing the broader study: According to a later analysis, the 110 or so validation repertoires were produced on the same platform as the 666 repertoires of the first cohort. The study aimed to test whether signatures of past pathogen exposure could be identified by cataloging public T cell receptors. In addition to the first cohort of approximately 650 subjects, a separate validation cohort of approximately 130 different subjects was used. To predict cytomegalovirus infection status, the study combined high-throughput TCR immunosequencing, statistical association of individual TCRs with disease status, and machine learning. General study outcomes and caveats: In both the original and validation cohorts, the classifier was reported to diagnose cytomegalovirus status with high specificity and sensitivity. The validation cohort had no HLA typing available for a later analysis, so co-occurrence within that cohort was assessed over all 120 or so repertoires. Most TCR sequences were seen in very few donors, while some public TCRs were found in many individuals. According to the authors, the approach could potentially be generalized to other disease states and immunological phenotypes. In the study, some 160 TCR beta chains were listed as associated with cytomegalovirus. Subsequent analysis determined that TCRs grouped into clusters in the first cohort also showed a tendency toward co-occurrence across the roughly 110 validation repertoires, and approximately 93% of cluster scores exceeded 0. A few of the identified cytomegalovirus-associated TCR beta chains were confirmed in vitro to be specific for cytomegalovirus antigens.

Libraries were built with the immunoSEQ multiplex PCR assay. The authors processed their data as follows. To diagnose cytomegalovirus status from the catalog of TCR beta chain sequences, a statistical classification framework was built. This immuneACCESS table, as held by TCRdb, lists in-frame sequences with V and J called but not all clones. Of the missing ones, under half trace to an unresolved V gene in checked studies; the others have no known cause. V and J calls and clone size come straight from that table; D and trimming were deduced from the DNA. Here the sample has 150,000 to 200,000 clones; about 89% occur a single time. The top ten clones comprise less than 3.5% of the sample. Comments on this clone: The target of this receptor is not known. There are no base qualities to consult, and no much larger clone falls within one base.

Trimming removed 4 bases from V and 6 bases from J; the gene matches leave 6 bases unexplained. Inclusive of the bounding cysteine and phenylalanine, the CDR3 is 14 residues long. Only the CDR3 region is kept as DNA, spanning 42 bases read in frame from base 1. CDR1 and CDR2 (LGHNA, YSLEER) derive from the germline V gene. The donors belonged to the validation cohort of about 120 subjects, which was separate from the approximately 660-subject first cohort. The TCR originated in a man between 18 and 35 years old in good health and CMV-seropositive. The sequenced material came from PBMCs. The chain employs TRBV4-3 and TRBJ2-1; 7 central nucleotides agree with TRBD1. The sequenced DNA: TGCGCCAGCAGCCGGGGGACAGTATTCAATGAGCAGTTCTTC. It codes for CASSRGTVFNEQFF.